This paragraph covers one TCR beta chain sequence. Per the germline V gene, CDR1 is ENHRY and CDR2 is SYGVKD. With 8 bases clipped from V and 0 bases from J, the junction kept 10 bases outside the gene matches. This CDR3 spans 16 amino acids. The data derive from a study of blood T cell repertoires in COVID-19. The wider study: From the United States, Italy and Spain came samples of acute and convalescent COVID-19. Sample material is recorded as cDNA or gDNA derived from T cells, B-cell-depleted T cells, or PBMCs.

Seattle researchers signed up patients amid active infection and tracked them longitudinally. In the original workflow: Amplifying reference gene primers gave estimates of nucleated cell counts. This table comes from immunoSEQ multiplex PCR, and its TCRdb copy is limited to in-frame clones, with some not included. That table furnishes V, J and clone size, whereas the DNA furnished D and trimming. Altogether fewer than 250,000 clones are present, 70% to 90% being singletons, with the ten largest covering less than 3.5%. The receptor was derived from a man between 25 and 39 years old with COVID-19, enrolled during active disease. Sequences were obtained from peripheral blood. The chain is built from TRBV10-3 and TRBJ2-7; 10 nucleotides line up with TRBD2. CDR3 sequence reads: CAIGSRAGGNSYEQYF. The DNA for the CDR3 is TGTGCCATCGGCTCTAGAGCGGGAGGGAACTCCTACGAGCAGTACTTC.